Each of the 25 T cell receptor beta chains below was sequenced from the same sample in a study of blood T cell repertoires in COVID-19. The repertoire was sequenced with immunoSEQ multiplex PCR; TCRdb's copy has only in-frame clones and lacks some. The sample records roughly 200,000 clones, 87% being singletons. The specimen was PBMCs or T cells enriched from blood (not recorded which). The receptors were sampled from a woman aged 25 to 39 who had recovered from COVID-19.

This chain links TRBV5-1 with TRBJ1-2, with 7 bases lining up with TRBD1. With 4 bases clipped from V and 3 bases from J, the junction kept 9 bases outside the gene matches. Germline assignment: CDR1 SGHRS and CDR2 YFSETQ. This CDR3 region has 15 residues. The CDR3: CASSRTGTDDYGYTF. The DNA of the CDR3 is TGCGCCAGCAGCAGAACCGGGACAGATGACTATGGCTACACCTTC.

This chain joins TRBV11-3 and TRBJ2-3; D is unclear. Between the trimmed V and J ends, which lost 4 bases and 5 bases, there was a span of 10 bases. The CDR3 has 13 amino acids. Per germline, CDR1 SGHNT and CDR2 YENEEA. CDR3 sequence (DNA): TGTGCCAGCAGCTCCGAAGCGCAAGATACGCAGTATTTT. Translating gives CASSSEAQDTQYF.

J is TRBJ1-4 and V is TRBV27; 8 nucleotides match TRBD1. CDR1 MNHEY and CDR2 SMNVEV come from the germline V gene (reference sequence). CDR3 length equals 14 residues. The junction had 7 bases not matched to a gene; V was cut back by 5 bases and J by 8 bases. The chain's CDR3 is CASSRRTGMEKLFF. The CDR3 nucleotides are TGTGCCAGCAGTAGAAGGACAGGGATGGAAAAACTGTTTTTT.

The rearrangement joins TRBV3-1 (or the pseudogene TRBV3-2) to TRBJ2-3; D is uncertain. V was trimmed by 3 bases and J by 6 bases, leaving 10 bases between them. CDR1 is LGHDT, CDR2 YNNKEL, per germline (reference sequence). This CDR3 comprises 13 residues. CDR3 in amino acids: CASSHLSEDTQYF. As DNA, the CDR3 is TGTGCCAGCAGCCACCTCTCGGAGGATACGCAGTATTTT.

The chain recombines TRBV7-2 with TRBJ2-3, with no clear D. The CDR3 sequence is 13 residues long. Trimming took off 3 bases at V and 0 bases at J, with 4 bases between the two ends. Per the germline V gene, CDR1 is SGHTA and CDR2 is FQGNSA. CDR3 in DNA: TGTGCCAGCAGCTTTCTTAGCACAGATACGCAGTATTTT. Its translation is CASSFLSTDTQYF.

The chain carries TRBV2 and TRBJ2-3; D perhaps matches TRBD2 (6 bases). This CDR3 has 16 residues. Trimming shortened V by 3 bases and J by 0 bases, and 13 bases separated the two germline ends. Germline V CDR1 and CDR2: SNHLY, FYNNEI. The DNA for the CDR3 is TGTGCCAGCAGTGATTCGGCGGGGACTAGCACAGATACGCAGTATTTT. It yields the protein CASSDSAGTSTDTQYF.

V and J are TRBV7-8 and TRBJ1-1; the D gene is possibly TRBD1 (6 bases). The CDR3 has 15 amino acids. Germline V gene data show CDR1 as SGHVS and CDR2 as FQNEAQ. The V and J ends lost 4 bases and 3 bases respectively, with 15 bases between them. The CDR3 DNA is TGTGCCAGCAGCTCCAAGGGACATACCGACACTGAAGCTTTCTTT. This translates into CASSSKGHTDTEAFF.

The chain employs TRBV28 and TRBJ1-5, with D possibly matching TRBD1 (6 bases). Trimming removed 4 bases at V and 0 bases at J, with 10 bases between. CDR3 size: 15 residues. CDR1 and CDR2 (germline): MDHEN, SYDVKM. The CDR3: CASSWTDYSNQPQHF. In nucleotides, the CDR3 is TGTGCCAGCAGTTGGACAGATTATAGCAATCAGCCCCAGCATTTT.

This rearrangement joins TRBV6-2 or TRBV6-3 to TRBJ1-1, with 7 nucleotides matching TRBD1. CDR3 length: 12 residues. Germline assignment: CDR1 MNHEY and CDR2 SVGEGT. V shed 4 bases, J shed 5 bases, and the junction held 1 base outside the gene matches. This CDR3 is CASSSRGTEAFF. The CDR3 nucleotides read TGTGCCAGCAGTTCCAGGGGGACTGAAGCTTTCTTT.

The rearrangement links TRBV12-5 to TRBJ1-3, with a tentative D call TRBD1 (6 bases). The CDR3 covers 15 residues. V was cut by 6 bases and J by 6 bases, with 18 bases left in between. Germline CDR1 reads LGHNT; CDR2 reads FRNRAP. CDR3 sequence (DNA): TGTGCTAGTGGCCGGGGGGACAACCCTTTAAACACCATATATTTT. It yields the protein CASGRGDNPLNTIYF.

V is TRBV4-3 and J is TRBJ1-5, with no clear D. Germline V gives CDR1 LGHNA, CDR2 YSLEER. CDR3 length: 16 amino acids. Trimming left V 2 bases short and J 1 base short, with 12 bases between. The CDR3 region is CASSQYVGVSNQPQHF. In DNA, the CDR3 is TGCGCCAGCAGCCAATACGTCGGGGTAAGCAATCAGCCCCAGCATTTT.

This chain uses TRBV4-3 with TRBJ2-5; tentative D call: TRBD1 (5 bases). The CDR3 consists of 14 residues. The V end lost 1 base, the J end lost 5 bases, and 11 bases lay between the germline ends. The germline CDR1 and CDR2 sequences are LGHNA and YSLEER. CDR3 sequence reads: CASSQGSGSETQYF. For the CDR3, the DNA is TGCGCCAGCAGCCAAGGGTCAGGGTCGGAGACCCAGTACTTC.

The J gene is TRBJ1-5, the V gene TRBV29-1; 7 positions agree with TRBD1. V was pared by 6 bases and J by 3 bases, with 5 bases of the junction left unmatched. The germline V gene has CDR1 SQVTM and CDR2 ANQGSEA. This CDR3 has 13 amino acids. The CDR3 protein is CSVQTGINQPQHF. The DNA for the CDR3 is TGCAGCGTCCAGACAGGGATCAATCAGCCCCAGCATTTT.

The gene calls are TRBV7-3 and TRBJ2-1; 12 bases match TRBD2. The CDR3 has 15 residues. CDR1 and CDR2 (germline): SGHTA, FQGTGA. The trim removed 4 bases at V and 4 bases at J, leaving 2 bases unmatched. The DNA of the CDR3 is TGTGCCAGCAGCTGGGGACTAGCGGGTTACAATGAGCAGTTCTTC. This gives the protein CASSWGLAGYNEQFF.

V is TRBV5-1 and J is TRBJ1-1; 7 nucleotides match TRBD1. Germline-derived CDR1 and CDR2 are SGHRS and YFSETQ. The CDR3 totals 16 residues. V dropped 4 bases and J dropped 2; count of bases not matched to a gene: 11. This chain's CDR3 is CASSPRYRGENTEAFF. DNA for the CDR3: TGCGCCAGCAGCCCTAGATACAGGGGTGAAAACACTGAAGCTTTCTTT.

CDR3 amino acids: CASSQGQGNYGYTF. CDR3 in DNA: TGCGCCAGCAGCCAGGGACAGGGCAACTATGGCTACACCTTC. J is TRBJ1-2 and V is TRBV5-1; TRBD1 matches at 9 bases. The CDR3 covers 14 residues. Looked up from germline, CDR1 is SGHRS and CDR2 is YFSETQ. V was pared by 4 bases and J by 2 bases, with 3 bases of the junction left unmatched. The full variable domain, its missing parts supplied by reference TRBV5-1 and TRBJ1-2, is KAGVTQTPRYLIKTRGQQVTLSCSPISGHRSVSWYQQTPGQGLQFLFEYFSETQRNKGNFPGRFSGRQFSNSRSEMNVSTLELGDSALYLCASSQGQGNYGYTFGSGTRLTVV.

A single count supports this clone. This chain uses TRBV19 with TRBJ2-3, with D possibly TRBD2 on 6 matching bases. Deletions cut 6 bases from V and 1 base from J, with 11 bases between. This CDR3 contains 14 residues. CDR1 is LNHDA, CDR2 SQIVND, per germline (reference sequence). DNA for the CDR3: TGTGCCAGTAGGGATACGGGAGGCACAGATACGCAGTATTTT. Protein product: CASRDTGGTDTQYF.

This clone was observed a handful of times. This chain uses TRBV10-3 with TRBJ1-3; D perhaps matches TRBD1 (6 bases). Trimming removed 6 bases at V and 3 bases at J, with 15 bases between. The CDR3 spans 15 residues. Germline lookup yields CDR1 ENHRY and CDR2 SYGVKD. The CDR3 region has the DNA TGTGCCATCAGCGACAGGATAAGTATTGGAAACACCATATATTTT. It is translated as CAISDRISIGNTIYF.

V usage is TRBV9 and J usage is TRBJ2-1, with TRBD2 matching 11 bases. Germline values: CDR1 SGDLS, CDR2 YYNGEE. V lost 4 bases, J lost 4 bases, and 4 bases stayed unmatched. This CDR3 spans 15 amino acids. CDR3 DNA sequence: TGTGCCAGCAGCAAGGGACTAGCGGCATACAATGAGCAGTTCTTC. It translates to CASSKGLAAYNEQFF.

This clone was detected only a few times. The CDR3 spells CASSLAGAPYEQYF. The CDR3 DNA reads TGTGCCAGCAGTTTAGCGGGAGCCCCCTACGAGCAGTACTTC. The chain couples TRBV28 to TRBJ2-7, with 7 bases identical to TRBD2. Germline lookup yields CDR1 MDHEN and CDR2 SYDVKM. Losses at the gene ends were 2 bases for V and 2 bases for J; bases not matched to a gene: 3. This CDR3 is 14 amino acids long.

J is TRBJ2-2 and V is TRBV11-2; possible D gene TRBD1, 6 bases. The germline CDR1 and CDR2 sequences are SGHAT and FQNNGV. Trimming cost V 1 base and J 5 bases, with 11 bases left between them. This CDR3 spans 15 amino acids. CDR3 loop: CASSLVPRGTGELFF. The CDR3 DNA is TGTGCCAGCAGCTTAGTTCCCAGGGGTACCGGGGAGCTGTTTTTT. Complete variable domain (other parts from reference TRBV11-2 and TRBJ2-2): EAGVAQSPRYKIIEKRQSVAFWCNPISGHATLYWYQQILGQGPKLLIQFQNNGVVDDSQLPKDRFSAERLKGVDSTLKIQPAKLEDSAVYLCASSLVPRGTGELFFGEGSRLTVL.

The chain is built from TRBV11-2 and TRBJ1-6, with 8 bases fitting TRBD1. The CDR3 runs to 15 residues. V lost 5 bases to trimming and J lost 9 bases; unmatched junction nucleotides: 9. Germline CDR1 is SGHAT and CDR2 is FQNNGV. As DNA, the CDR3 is TGTGCCAGCAGCACCGGACAGGGCCAGGGTTCACCCCTCCACTTT. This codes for CASSTGQGQGSPLHF.

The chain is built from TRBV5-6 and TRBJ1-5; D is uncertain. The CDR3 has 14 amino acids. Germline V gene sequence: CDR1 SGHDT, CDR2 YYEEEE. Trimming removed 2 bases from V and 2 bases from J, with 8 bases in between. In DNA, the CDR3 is TGTGCCAGCAGCTTCGAGAAAGGCAATCAGCCCCAGCATTTT. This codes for CASSFEKGNQPQHF.

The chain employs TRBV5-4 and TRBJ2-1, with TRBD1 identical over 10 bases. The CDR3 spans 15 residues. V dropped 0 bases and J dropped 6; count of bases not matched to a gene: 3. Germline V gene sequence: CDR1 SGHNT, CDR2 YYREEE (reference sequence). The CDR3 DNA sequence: TGTGCCAGCAGCTTGGGACAGGGGGCTCTCAATGAGCAGTTCTTC. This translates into CASSLGQGALNEQFF.

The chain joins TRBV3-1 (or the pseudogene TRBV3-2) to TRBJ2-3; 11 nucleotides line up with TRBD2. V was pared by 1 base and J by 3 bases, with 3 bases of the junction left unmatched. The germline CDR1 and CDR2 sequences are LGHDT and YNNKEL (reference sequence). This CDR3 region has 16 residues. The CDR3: CASSQGTSGSTDTQYF. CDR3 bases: TGTGCCAGCAGCCAAGGAACTAGCGGGAGTACAGATACGCAGTATTTT.